This T cell receptor (beta chain) was sequenced during a study of T cells of healthy individuals. Trimming took 0 bases from V and 0 from J, leaving 8 bases between them. Germline V gene lookup returns CDR1 MNHEY and CDR2 SVGAGI. The CDR3 spans 15 residues. TCRdb re-called the 5' RACE reads with MiXCR, one entry per CDR3 protein. This table has 40,000 to 65,000 distinct CDR3 sequences, under 15% appearing once. This clonotype showed up many times. The receptor comes from a human donor in good health. The genes are TRBV6-5 and TRBJ1-2; D unresolved. DNA for the CDR3: TGTGCCAGCAGTTACTCTCACGGTGCTAACTATGGCTACACCTTC. Encoded protein: CASSYSHGANYGYTF.